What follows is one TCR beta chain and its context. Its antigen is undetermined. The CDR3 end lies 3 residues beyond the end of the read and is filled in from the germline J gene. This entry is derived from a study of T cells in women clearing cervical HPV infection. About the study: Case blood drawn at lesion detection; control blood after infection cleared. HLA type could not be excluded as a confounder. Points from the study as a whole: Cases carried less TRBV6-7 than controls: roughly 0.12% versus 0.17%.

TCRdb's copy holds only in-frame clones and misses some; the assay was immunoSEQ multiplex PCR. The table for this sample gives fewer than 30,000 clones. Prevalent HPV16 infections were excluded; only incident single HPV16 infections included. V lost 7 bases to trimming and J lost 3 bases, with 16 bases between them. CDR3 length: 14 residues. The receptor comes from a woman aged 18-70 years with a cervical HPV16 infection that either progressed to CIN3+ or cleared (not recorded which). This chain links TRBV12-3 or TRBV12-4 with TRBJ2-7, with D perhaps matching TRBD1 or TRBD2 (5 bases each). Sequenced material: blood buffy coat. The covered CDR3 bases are TGTGCCAGCATGAGGGCAGGGTTTGGCTACGAG. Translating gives CASMRAGFGYE. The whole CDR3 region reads CASMRAGFGYEQYF.